The 17 T cell receptor beta chains presented below share a single source sample, sequenced in a study of cytomegalovirus exposure and HLA in healthy donors (dated 2017 in TCRdb). Library method: the immunoSEQ multiplex PCR assay. The source is immuneACCESS, and TCRdb retained only in-frame sequences with V and J called. Part of the clones is not carried over; for the studies checked, unresolved V genes explain less than half of this, and the remainder is unexplained. Present in this sample are roughly 60,000 clones, approximately 96% of which were seen just once. Approximately 1% of the sample belongs to the ten largest clones. Sequencing input: PBMCs. These receptors were obtained from a man younger than 35 in good health and CMV-seronegative.

In this sample, this clone turned up once. This sequence joins TRBV28 and TRBJ2-7, with no clear D. Between the trimmed V and J ends, which lost 4 bases and 2 bases, there was a span of 3 bases. The CDR3 contains 11 residues. CDR1 MDHEN and CDR2 SYDVKM come from the germline V gene. The CDR3 loop is CASSSTYEQYF. The CDR3 DNA reads as TGTGCCAGCAGTTCCACCTACGAGCAGTACTTC.

J is TRBJ2-3 and V is TRBV28, with 7 bases aligning to TRBD1. From germline, CDR1 is MDHEN and CDR2 SYDVKM. This CDR3 is built from 15 residues. With 5 bases clipped from V and 1 base from J, the junction kept 6 bases outside the gene matches. The DNA of the CDR3 is TGTGCCAGCAGTCCCGACAGGGCCCGCACAGATACGCAGTATTTT. Residues: CASSPDRARTDTQYF.

V is TRBV6-1 and J is TRBJ1-2; 7 bases are shared with TRBD1. In germline, CDR1 is MNHNS, CDR2 SASEGT. This CDR3 has 16 residues. V was clipped by 1 base and J by 4 bases; unmatched bases: 9. CDR3 region: CASSEGTMTGPYGYTF. The CDR3 coding sequence is TGTGCCAGCAGTGAAGGGACAATGACAGGGCCCTATGGCTACACCTTC.

The V gene is TRBV7-9, the J gene TRBJ2-1; D gene ambiguous. The CDR3 totals 14 residues. V was shortened by 0 bases and J by 6 bases, with 9 bases between the two germline ends. The germline V gene has CDR1 SEHNR and CDR2 FQNEAQ (reference sequence). In DNA, the CDR3 is TGTGCCAGCAGCTTAGCGCAGTCGGGCAATGAGCAGTTCTTC. As protein: CASSLAQSGNEQFF.

This chain joins TRBV2 and TRBJ2-3; 9 bases align to TRBD2. The CDR3 runs to 16 residues. Germline V CDR1 and CDR2: SNHLY, FYNNEI. The trim removed 6 bases at V and 1 base at J, leaving 8 bases unmatched. The CDR3 bases are TGTGCCAGCAGACTTGGGACTAGCAGACGCACAGATACGCAGTATTTT. It encodes CASRLGTSRRTDTQYF. Supplemented by reference TRBV2 and TRBJ2-3, the full variable domain reads EPEVTQTPSHQVTQMGQEVILRCVPISNHLYFYWYRQILGQKVEFLVSFYNNEISEKSEIFDDQFSVERPDGSNFTLKIRSTKLEDSAMYFCASRLGTSRRTDTQYFGPGTRLTVL.

The chain couples TRBV5-1 to TRBJ2-1; TRBD2 matches at 12 bases. The CDR3 consists of 18 residues. CDR1 is SGHRS and CDR2 is YFSETQ in the germline V gene. After removal of 4 bases from V and 0 bases from J, the junction contained 8 bases not matched to a gene. This CDR3 is CASSRGSGLAGSYNEQFF. The CDR3 nucleotides read TGCGCCAGCAGCCGAGGTTCGGGACTAGCGGGCTCCTACAATGAGCAGTTCTTC.

The chain uses TRBV29-1 and TRBJ1-3; 9 bases are a match to TRBD1. This CDR3 is 17 amino acids long. V trimming: 0 bases; J trimming: 7 bases; junction bases outside the gene matches: 13. Germline values: CDR1 SQVTM, CDR2 ANQGSEA. The CDR3 coding sequence is TGCAGCGTTGAAGATTTCCCTCCGGGACAGGGAGGGAACACCATATATTTT. Its protein product is CSVEDFPPGQGGNTIYF.

CDR3 sequence reads: CASSPSLEAFF. Here the CDR3 DNA reads TGTGCCAGCAGTCCATCACTTGAAGCTTTCTTT. The chain combines TRBV27 with TRBJ1-1; the D is unclear. V was pared by 5 bases and J by 7 bases, with 8 bases between. The CDR3 is made up of 11 amino acids. Germline V gene data show CDR1 as MNHEY and CDR2 as SMNVEV (reference sequence).

This chain's CDR3 is CAWSVSNEQFF. The CDR3 DNA is TGTGCCTGGAGTGTCAGCAATGAGCAGTTCTTC. V is TRBV30 and J is TRBJ2-1; D is unclear. The CDR3 is 11 amino acids. The germline V gene has CDR1 GTSNPN and CDR2 SVGIG (reference sequence). V lost 0 bases to trimming and J lost 6 bases, with 3 bases between them. Combining the CDR3 with reference TRBV30 and TRBJ2-1 gives the whole variable domain SQTIHQWPATLVQPVGSPLSLECTVEGTSNPNLYWYRQAAGRGLQLLFYSVGIGQISSEVPQNLSASRPQDRQFILSSKKLLLSDSGFYLCAWSVSNEQFFGPGTRLTVL.

The chain employs TRBV2 and TRBJ2-1, with TRBD2 matching over 10 bases. CDR3 length: 13 amino acids. Germline loops: CDR1 SNHLY, CDR2 FYNNEI. With V trimmed by 4 bases and J by 10 bases, 4 bases remained unmatched. CDR3 coding DNA: TGTGCCAGCAGTGCTACGGGACTAGCGGAGCAGTTCTTC. Translation: CASSATGLAEQFF.

This rearrangement joins TRBV29-1 to TRBJ2-3; perhaps TRBD1 as D (6 bases). V was cut by 4 bases and J by 6 bases, with 17 bases left in between. Germline CDR1 is SQVTM and CDR2 is ANQGSEA. This CDR3 has 14 amino acids. The DNA for the CDR3 is TGCAGCGTTGGATTGGGGGCGCAGGGGGATACGCAGTATTTT. This encodes CSVGLGAQGDTQYF.

The chain joins TRBV6-1 to TRBJ2-2, with TRBD1 matching 11 bases. CDR1 is MNHNS and CDR2 is SASEGT in the germline V gene. The CDR3 runs to 14 residues. V dropped 6 bases and J dropped 6; count of bases not matched to a gene: 3. As DNA, the CDR3 is TGTGCCAGCAGCGGACAGGGGGCATCCGGGGAGCTGTTTTTT. Its protein is CASSGQGASGELFF.

The gene calls are TRBV29-1 and TRBJ2-1; 8 bases fit TRBD1. Germline CDR1 SQVTM, CDR2 ANQGSEA. The CDR3 spans 13 residues. Losses at the gene ends were 4 bases for V and 7 bases for J; bases not matched to a gene: 6. The CDR3 DNA is TGCAGCGTTGGAGGGACAGGCGGGAATGAGCAGTTCTTC. Amino acids: CSVGGTGGNEQFF.

The chain uses TRBV6-1 and TRBJ1-2; 11 bases fit TRBD1. The CDR3 runs to 13 residues. J was trimmed by 8 bases and V by 3 bases; bases with no gene match: 2. Germline assignment: CDR1 MNHNS and CDR2 SASEGT. CDR3 in amino acids: CASSEDRGHGYTF. Written as DNA, the CDR3 is TGTGCCAGCAGTGAGGACAGGGGGCACGGCTACACCTTC.

The chain is built from TRBV23-1 and TRBJ2-2; 7 nucleotides line up with TRBD1. TRBV23-1 has ORF status, its function being uncertain. The CDR3 totals 15 residues. V lost 7 bases to trimming and J lost 1 base; unmatched junction nucleotides: 6. CDR3 in DNA: TGCGCCAGCAATCGGGGACAGATGAACACCGGGGAGCTGTTTTTT. This gives the protein CASNRGQMNTGELFF.

The chain combines TRBV4-1 with TRBJ2-1; 15 bases match TRBD2. This CDR3 contains 21 residues. CDR1 and CDR2 from the germline V gene are MGHRA and YSYEKL. V was clipped by 2 bases and J by 1 base; unmatched bases: 12. The CDR3 coding sequence is TGCGCCAGCAGCCAACCGACGGGACTAGCGGGAGGAAAGGGATCCTACAATGAGCAGTTCTTC. It translates to CASSQPTGLAGGKGSYNEQFF.

A single count supports this clone. J is TRBJ1-5 and V is TRBV4-1; the D gene is possibly TRBD1 (5 bases). CDR3 length: 16 residues. Between the trimmed V and J ends, which lost 0 bases and 1 base, there was a span of 10 bases. Germline-derived CDR1 and CDR2 are MGHRA and YSYEKL. The CDR3: CASSQDHGGSNQPQHF. In DNA, the CDR3 is TGCGCCAGCAGCCAAGATCATGGGGGGAGCAATCAGCCCCAGCATTTT.